This entry concerns a single TCR beta chain. Its antigen is currently unknown. Reverse transcription of extracted RNA yielded cDNA, which provided the sequencing template. Clones were sequenced by immunoSEQ multiplex PCR, and TCRdb holds only the in-frame ones, with some missing. The sample comprises approximately 180,000 clones, about 66% of which are singletons, and approximately 10% rests with the top ten. The data were obtained in a study of CD8+ T cells in alopecia areata. Study-wide results and caveats: Normal scalp showed lower clonality than lesional scalp, especially alopecia totalis/universalis.

Between the trimmed V and J ends, which lost 5 bases and 0 bases, there was a span of 8 bases. The CDR3 consists of 12 residues. The germline gives CDR1 GTSNPN, CDR2 SVGIG (reference sequence). Sampling of alopecia areata patients yielded lesional scalp punch biopsies as well as peripheral blood. Sequencing used CD8+ T cells sorted from blood, obtained at week 0. This chain connects TRBV30 to TRBJ2-7; D call uncertain. The receptor was isolated from a human donor with alopecia areata. For the CDR3, the DNA is TGTGCCTGGGGATACCGCTCCTACGAGCAGTACTTC. Its protein is CAWGYRSYEQYF.